This TCR beta chain stems from a study of a mutant IDH1 vaccine in newly diagnosed glioma. On the study more broadly: Antecedent treatment encompassed radiotherapy, temozolomide, or their combination; the majority received both. Week 47 marked visit V13, whereas week 35 marked visit V12.

Sequencing used immunoSEQ multiplex PCR; TCRdb keeps in-frame clones, though not all of them. The sample has roughly 86,000 clones, under 90% seen once. Concerning this clone: Its antigen is currently unknown.

Indicated time point: week 47, end of study. Each dose delivered 300 ug of mutant IDH1 20-mer peptide subcutaneously with imiquimod. Eight vaccinations went to patients in weeks 1, 3, 5, 7, 11, 15, 19, 23. Study-wide results and caveats: Immune responses induced by vaccination arose in just under 95% of the patients.

The receptor's source is a woman aged 50 to 60 with glioma. Sequencing used PBMCs, obtained from a glioma patient whose treatment included an IDH1 peptide vaccine.

DNA of the CDR3: TGTGCCAGCAGTGACAGGGTTTCACCCCTCCACTTT. Translated, it gives CASSDRVSPLHF. The chain joins TRBV6-1 to TRBJ1-6; perhaps TRBD1 as D (5 bases). The germline gives CDR1 MNHNS, CDR2 SASEGT. This CDR3 spans 12 amino acids. Trimming left V 3 bases short and J 9 bases short, with 6 bases between.